The present T cell receptor (beta chain) was sequenced within a study of blood T cells in healthy people across ages. As concerns this clonotype: Compared with germline, one end of the junction differs, possibly owing to a read error.

A sample-barcoded 5' primer and a J-beta primer mix were used in a second PCR of roughly 7 to 11 cycles. TCRdb fed the 5' RACE reads into MiXCR, producing one record per CDR3 protein. Of 1,500,000 or so distinct CDR3 sequences in the sample, approximately 60% are singletons; the top ten hold over 5%. The origin of this receptor is a man aged 18 to 30 in good health. Sequencing was carried out using blood.

The CDR3 DNA follows: TGTGCCAGCAGTGACTTAGCCCCAGATACGCGGTATTTT. This codes for CASSDLAPDTRYF. The gene calls are TRBV25-1 and TRBJ2-3; unclear D gene. The CDR3 spans 13 residues. Per the germline V gene, CDR1 is MGHDK and CDR2 is SYGVNS.